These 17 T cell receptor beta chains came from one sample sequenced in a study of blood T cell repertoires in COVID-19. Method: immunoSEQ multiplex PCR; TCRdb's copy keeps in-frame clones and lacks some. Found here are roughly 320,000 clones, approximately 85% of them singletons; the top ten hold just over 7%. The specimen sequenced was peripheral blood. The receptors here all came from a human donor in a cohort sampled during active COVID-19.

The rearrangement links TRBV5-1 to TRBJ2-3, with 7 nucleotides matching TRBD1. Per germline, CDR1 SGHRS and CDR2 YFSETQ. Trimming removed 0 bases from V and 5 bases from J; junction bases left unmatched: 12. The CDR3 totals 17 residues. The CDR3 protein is CASSLGVGGGRGDTQYF. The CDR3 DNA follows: TGCGCCAGCAGCTTGGGGGTAGGGGGCGGTCGCGGAGATACGCAGTATTTT.

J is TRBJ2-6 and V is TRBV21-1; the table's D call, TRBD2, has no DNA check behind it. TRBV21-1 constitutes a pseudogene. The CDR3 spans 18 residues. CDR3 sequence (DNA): TGTGCCAGCAGCAAACCGCGCACGTACGTCCCTGGGGCCAACGTCCTGACTTTC. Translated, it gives CASSKPRTYVPGANVLTF.

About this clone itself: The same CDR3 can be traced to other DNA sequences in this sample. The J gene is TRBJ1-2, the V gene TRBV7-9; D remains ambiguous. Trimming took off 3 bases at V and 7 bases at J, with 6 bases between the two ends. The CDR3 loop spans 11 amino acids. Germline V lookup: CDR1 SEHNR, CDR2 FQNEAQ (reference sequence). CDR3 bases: TGTGCCAGCAGCTTGACTGGTGGCTACACCTTC. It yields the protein CASSLTGGYTF.

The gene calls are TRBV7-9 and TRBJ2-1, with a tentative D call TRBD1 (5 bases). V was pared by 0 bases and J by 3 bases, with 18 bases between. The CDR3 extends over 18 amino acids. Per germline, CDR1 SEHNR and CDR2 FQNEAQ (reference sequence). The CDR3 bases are TGTGCCAGCAGCTTAGCCGGCATCTCAGGGCCTCTCTACAATGAGCAGTTCTTC. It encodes CASSLAGISGPLYNEQFF. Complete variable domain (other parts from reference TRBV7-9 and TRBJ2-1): DTGVSQNPRHKITKRGQNVTFRCDPISEHNRLYWYRQTLGQGPEFLTYFQNEAQLEKSRLLSDRFSAERPKGSFSTLEIQRTEQGDSAMYLCASSLAGISGPLYNEQFFGPGTRLTVL.

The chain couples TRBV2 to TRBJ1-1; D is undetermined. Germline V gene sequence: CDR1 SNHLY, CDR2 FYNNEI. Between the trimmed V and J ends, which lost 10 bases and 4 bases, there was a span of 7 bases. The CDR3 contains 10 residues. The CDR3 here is CAIESTEAFF. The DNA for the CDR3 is TGTGCCATCGAGTCCACTGAAGCTTTCTTT.

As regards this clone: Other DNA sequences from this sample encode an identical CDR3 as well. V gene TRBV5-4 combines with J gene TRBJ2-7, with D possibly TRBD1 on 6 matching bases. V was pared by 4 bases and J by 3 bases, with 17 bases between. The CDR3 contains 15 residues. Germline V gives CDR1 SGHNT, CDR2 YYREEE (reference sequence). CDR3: CASSLGLGGSYEQYF. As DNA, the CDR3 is TGTGCCAGCAGCCTCGGTTTAGGGGGAAGCTACGAGCAGTACTTC.

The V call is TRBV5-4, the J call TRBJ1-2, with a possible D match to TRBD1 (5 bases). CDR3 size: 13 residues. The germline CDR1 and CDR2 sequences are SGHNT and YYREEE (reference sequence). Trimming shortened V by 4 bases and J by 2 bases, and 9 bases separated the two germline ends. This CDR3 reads CASSPDINYGYTF. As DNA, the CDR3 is TGTGCCAGCAGCCCGGACATCAACTATGGCTACACCTTC.

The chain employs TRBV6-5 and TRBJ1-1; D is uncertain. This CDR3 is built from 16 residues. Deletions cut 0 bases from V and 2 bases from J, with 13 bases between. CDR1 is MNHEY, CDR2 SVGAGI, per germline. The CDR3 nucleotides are TGTGCCAGCAGTTACTCCTCCGGGGTGAGTAACACTGAAGCTTTCTTT. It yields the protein CASSYSSGVSNTEAFF.

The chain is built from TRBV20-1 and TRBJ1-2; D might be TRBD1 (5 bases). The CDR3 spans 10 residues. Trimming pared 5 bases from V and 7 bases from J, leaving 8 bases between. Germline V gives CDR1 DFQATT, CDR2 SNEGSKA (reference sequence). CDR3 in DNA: TGCAGTGCTCCGGGGGTTGGCTACACCTTC. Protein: CSAPGVGYTF.

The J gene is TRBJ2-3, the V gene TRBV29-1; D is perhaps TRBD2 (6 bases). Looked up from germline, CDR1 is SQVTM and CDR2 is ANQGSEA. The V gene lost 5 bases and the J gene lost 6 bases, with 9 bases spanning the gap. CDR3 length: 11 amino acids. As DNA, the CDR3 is TGCAGCGTTCGGGGGACTGATACGCAGTATTTT. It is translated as CSVRGTDTQYF.

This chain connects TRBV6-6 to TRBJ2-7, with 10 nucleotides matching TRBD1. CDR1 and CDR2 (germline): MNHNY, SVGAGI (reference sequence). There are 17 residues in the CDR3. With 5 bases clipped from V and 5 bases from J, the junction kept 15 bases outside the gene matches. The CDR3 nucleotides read TGTGCCAGCAGTCCAAGTAACGGGGACAGGGGATGGGACGAGCAGTACTTC. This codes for CASSPSNGDRGWDEQYF.

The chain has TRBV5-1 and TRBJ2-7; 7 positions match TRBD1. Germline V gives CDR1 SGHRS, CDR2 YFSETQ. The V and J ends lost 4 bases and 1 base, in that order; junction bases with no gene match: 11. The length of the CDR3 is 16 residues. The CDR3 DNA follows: TGCGCCAGCAGCGTGGGGAATCCGGGACAGTCCTACGAGCAGTACTTC. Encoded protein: CASSVGNPGQSYEQYF. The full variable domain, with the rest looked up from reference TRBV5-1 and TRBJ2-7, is KAGVTQTPRYLIKTRGQQVTLSCSPISGHRSVSWYQQTPGQGLQFLFEYFSETQRNKGNFPGRFSGRQFSNSRSEMNVSTLELGDSALYLCASSVGNPGQSYEQYFGPGTRLTVT.

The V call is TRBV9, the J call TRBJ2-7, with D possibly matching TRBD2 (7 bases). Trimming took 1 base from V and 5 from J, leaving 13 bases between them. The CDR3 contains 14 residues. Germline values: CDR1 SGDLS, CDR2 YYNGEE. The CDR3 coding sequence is TGTGCCAGCAGCGTACTTGAGGGGGGGGACGAGCAGTACTTC. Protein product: CASSVLEGGDEQYF.

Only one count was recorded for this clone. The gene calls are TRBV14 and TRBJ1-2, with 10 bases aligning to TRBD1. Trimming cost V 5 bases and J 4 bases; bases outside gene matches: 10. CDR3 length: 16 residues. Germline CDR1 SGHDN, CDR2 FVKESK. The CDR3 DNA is TGTGCCAGCAGCGGAAGTGCGACAGGGGGCCCCTATGGCTACACCTTC. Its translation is CASSGSATGGPYGYTF.

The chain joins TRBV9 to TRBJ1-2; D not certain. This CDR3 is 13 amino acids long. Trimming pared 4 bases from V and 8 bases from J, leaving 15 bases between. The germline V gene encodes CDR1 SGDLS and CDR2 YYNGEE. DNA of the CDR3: TGTGCCAGCAGCTCAGGAACGGCCCTGGGCTACACCTTC. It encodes CASSSGTALGYTF.

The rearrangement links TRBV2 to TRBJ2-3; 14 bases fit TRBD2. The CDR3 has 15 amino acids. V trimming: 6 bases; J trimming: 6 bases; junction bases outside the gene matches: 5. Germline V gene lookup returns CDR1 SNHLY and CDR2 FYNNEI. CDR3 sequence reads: CASRRLAGGRDTQYF. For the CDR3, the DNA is TGTGCCAGCAGACGACTAGCGGGGGGGCGGGATACGCAGTATTTT.

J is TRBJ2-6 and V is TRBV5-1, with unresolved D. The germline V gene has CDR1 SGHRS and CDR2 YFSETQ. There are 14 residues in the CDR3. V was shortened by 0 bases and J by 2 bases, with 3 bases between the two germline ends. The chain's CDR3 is CASSLGPGANVLTF. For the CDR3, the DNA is TGCGCCAGCAGCTTGGGGCCTGGGGCCAACGTCCTGACTTTC. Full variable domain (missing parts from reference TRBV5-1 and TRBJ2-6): KAGVTQTPRYLIKTRGQQVTLSCSPISGHRSVSWYQQTPGQGLQFLFEYFSETQRNKGNFPGRFSGRQFSNSRSEMNVSTLELGDSALYLCASSLGPGANVLTFGAGSRLTVL.